This entry describes one T cell receptor (beta chain). The sample originates from a study of T cell responses to AZD1222 COVID-19 vaccine. Trimming removed 2 bases from V and 6 bases from J; junction bases left unmatched: 5. Germline lookup yields CDR1 SGHDT and CDR2 YYEEEE. The CDR3 covers 15 residues. Libraries were prepared by immunoSEQ multiplex PCR; TCRdb keeps only in-frame clonotypes and omits some of them. Seen here are some 150,000 clones, under 95% observed once, and the top ten hold about 5.3%. The origin of this receptor is an adult in good health. The sample in question was peripheral blood, obtained on day 0 of AZD1222 vaccination. This chain links TRBV5-6 with TRBJ1-6; the match to TRBD1 covers 7 bases. CDR3 sequence reads: CASSFAQGVNSPLHF. CDR3 in DNA: TGTGCCAGCAGCTTCGCGCAGGGGGTTAATTCACCCCTCCACTTT.